The 25 T cell receptor beta chains presented below share a single source sample, sequenced in a study of cytomegalovirus exposure and HLA in healthy donors. The study ran its PCR with 60 Vbeta and 13 Jbeta primers. Repertoires were generated with immunoSEQ multiplex PCR, while TCRdb's copy carries only in-frame clones and drops some. The sample consists of around 190,000 clones, roughly 75% of them appearing once. The sequenced sample was PBMCs. Receptor source: a man aged 30 to 39 in good health and CMV-seropositive.

The rearrangement uses TRBV6-5 and TRBJ2-2; TRBD2 is a possible D gene (6 bases). This CDR3 has 13 amino acids. The V and J ends lost 6 bases and 4 bases respectively, with 9 bases between them. Germline lookup yields CDR1 MNHEY and CDR2 SVGAGI. Here the CDR3 DNA reads TGTGCCAGCAGCCCGGGAGTCACCGGGGAGCTGTTTTTT. Translating it yields CASSPGVTGELFF.

The chain carries TRBV30 and TRBJ2-3; TRBD2 aligns across 10 bases. CDR3 length equals 16 residues. With 3 bases clipped from V and 6 bases from J, the junction kept 12 bases outside the gene matches. CDR1 and CDR2 (germline): GTSNPN, SVGIG (reference sequence). CDR3 DNA: TGTGCCTGGAGAGCTAGCGGGAGACCCCGGTCGGATACGCAGTATTTT. Its protein product is CAWRASGRPRSDTQYF.

V is TRBV5-4 and J is TRBJ2-1, with TRBD2 identical over 7 bases. The V gene end was trimmed by 0 bases and the J gene end by 6 bases; junction bases not matched to a gene: 6. Per germline, CDR1 SGHNT and CDR2 YYREEE (reference sequence). This CDR3 is built from 15 residues. CDR3: CASSLVSGDANEQFF. The CDR3 DNA is TGTGCCAGCAGCTTGGTAAGCGGGGACGCCAATGAGCAGTTCTTC.

The V and J genes are TRBV4-3 and TRBJ2-3; D gene ambiguous. Trimming took 4 bases from V and 2 from J, leaving 13 bases between them. The length of the CDR3 is 15 residues. The germline CDR1 and CDR2 sequences are LGHNA and YSLEER. CDR3 residues: CASSRAGSLTDTQYF. CDR3 bases: TGCGCCAGCAGCCGCGCCGGGTCTCTCACAGATACGCAGTATTTT.

The rearrangement uses TRBV25-1 and TRBJ2-5, with a weak D call TRBD2 (5 bases). The tail of the sequence fits TRBJ2-7 better, so the J call may be wrong. Germline V gives CDR1 MGHDK, CDR2 SYGVNS. The CDR3 contains 14 residues. The DNA of the CDR3 is TGTGCCAGCAGTGAATGGGGTTCGGGGAACGAGCAGTACTTC. The encoded protein is CASSEWGSGNEQYF.

The chain joins TRBV7-2 to TRBJ2-5; TRBD1 matches 8 bases. Per the germline V gene, CDR1 is SGHTA and CDR2 is FQGNSA. J was trimmed by 5 bases and V by 4 bases; bases with no gene match: 6. The CDR3 is 14 residues long. The CDR3 bases are TGTGCCAGCAGCTCTCGGACAGGGTGGGAGACCCAGTACTTC. This gives the protein CASSSRTGWETQYF.

V gene TRBV27 combines with J gene TRBJ2-1, with 9 nucleotides matching TRBD2. The CDR3 has 16 residues. V dropped 6 bases and J dropped 4; count of bases not matched to a gene: 10. The germline gives CDR1 MNHEY, CDR2 SMNVEV (reference sequence). The DNA for the CDR3 is TGTGCCAGCAGCCTTGACGGGGCGGGAGGGTACAATGAGCAGTTCTTC. Translating it yields CASSLDGAGGYNEQFF.

The CDR3 DNA reads TGTGCCAGCAGTTTATCGACAGCGGGCGAGCAGTACTTC. This sequence encodes CASSLSTAGEQYF. The chain couples TRBV28 to TRBJ2-7; a possible D gene is TRBD2 (6 bases). CDR3 length: 13 amino acids. Trimming cost V 1 base and J 6 bases, with 10 bases left between them. The germline gives CDR1 MDHEN, CDR2 SYDVKM. The full variable domain, its missing parts supplied by reference TRBV28 and TRBJ2-7, is DVKVTQSSRYLVKRTGEKVFLECVQDMDHENMFWYRQDPGLGLRLIYFSYDVKMKEKGDIPEGYSVSREKKERFSLILESASTNQTSMYLCASSLSTAGEQYFGPGTRLTVT.

This clone was counted between two and nine times. The chain uses TRBV5-6 and TRBJ1-2; 7 bases agree with TRBD1. Per the germline V gene, CDR1 is SGHDT and CDR2 is YYEEEE. Losses at the gene ends were 0 bases for V and 1 base for J; bases not matched to a gene: 15. The length of the CDR3 is 19 residues. CDR3 sequence reads: CASSLGGTTDRDSNYGYTF. The CDR3 nucleotides read TGTGCCAGCAGCTTGGGGGGAACTACCGACAGGGACAGTAACTATGGCTACACCTTC.

The rearrangement joins TRBV14 to TRBJ2-1; perhaps TRBD1 as D (5 bases). This CDR3 has 13 residues. Germline V gene lookup returns CDR1 SGHDN and CDR2 FVKESK. V gave up 8 bases and J gave up 7 bases, with 15 bases separating them. This chain's CDR3 is CASSPQGGNEQFF. The CDR3, as DNA: TGTGCCAGCTCCCCCCAGGGTGGAAATGAGCAGTTCTTC.

The V gene is TRBV2, the J gene TRBJ2-7; 7 nucleotides line up with TRBD1. Germline-derived CDR1 and CDR2 are SNHLY and FYNNEI. Losses at the gene ends were 7 bases for V and 5 bases for J; bases not matched to a gene: 8. This CDR3 region has 13 residues. CDR3 in amino acids: CASNTGEWDEQYF. The CDR3 coding sequence is TGTGCCAGCAATACAGGGGAATGGGACGAGCAGTACTTC. Full variable domain (remainder filled in from reference TRBV2 and TRBJ2-7): EPEVTQTPSHQVTQMGQEVILRCVPISNHLYFYWYRQILGQKVEFLVSFYNNEISEKSEIFDDQFSVERPDGSNFTLKIRSTKLEDSAMYFCASNTGEWDEQYFGPGTRLTVT.

The V gene is TRBV23-1, the J gene TRBJ2-7, with 13 bases fitting TRBD2. TRBV23-1 is marked as an open reading frame, function uncertain. The V and J ends lost 6 bases and 0 bases, in that order; junction bases with no gene match: 20. CDR3 length equals 21 residues. The CDR3 is CASSVGQGSPGTSGISYEQYF. CDR3 bases: TGCGCCAGCAGCGTGGGACAGGGGAGCCCCGGGACTAGCGGGATCTCCTACGAGCAGTACTTC.

The genes are TRBV5-4 and TRBJ2-6; TRBD2 agrees at 8 bases. After removal of 3 bases from V and 3 bases from J, the junction contained 8 bases not matched to a gene. Germline V gene lookup returns CDR1 SGHNT and CDR2 YYREEE (reference sequence). The CDR3 has 17 amino acids. The CDR3 bases are TGTGCCAGCAGCTCCCCGGGAGGGACCAATGGGGCCAACGTCCTGACTTTC. It translates to CASSSPGGTNGANVLTF.

This clone has more than one count but fewer than ten. This chain joins TRBV13 and TRBJ2-3; 9 positions agree with TRBD2. The CDR3 spans 18 residues. Trimming removed 0 bases from V and 5 bases from J; junction bases left unmatched: 12. Germline V gene lookup returns CDR1 PRHDT and CDR2 FYEKMQ (reference sequence). CDR3 region: CASSLGGFRVAGEDTQYF. In nucleotides, the CDR3 is TGTGCCAGCAGCTTAGGGGGTTTTCGGGTAGCGGGAGAAGATACGCAGTATTTT.

This chain connects TRBV19 to TRBJ2-5, with a tentative D call TRBD2 (6 bases). Per germline, CDR1 LNHDA and CDR2 SQIVND (reference sequence). V was cut by 4 bases and J by 11 bases, with 20 bases left in between. The CDR3 is made up of 14 amino acids. The CDR3 region is CASSTGTRGGEQYF. Written as DNA, the CDR3 is TGTGCCAGTAGTACCGGGACCAGAGGCGGGGAGCAGTACTTC.

This chain links TRBV28 with TRBJ2-1; TRBD2 is a possible D gene (5 bases). V was cut by 5 bases and J by 8 bases, with 16 bases left in between. Germline lookup yields CDR1 MDHEN and CDR2 SYDVKM. This CDR3 is 14 amino acids long. CDR3 sequence reads: CASSDQLAEDEQFF. The CDR3 nucleotides are TGTGCCAGCAGTGATCAGTTGGCGGAGGATGAGCAGTTCTTC.

In its sample, this clone was seen once. The chain employs TRBV15 and TRBJ2-1, with D possibly TRBD2 on 6 matching bases. Looked up from germline, CDR1 is LNHNV and CDR2 is YYDKDF (reference sequence). Deletions cut 3 bases from V and 1 base from J, with 10 bases between. CDR3 length equals 15 residues. CDR3 residues: CATSRGDSSYNEQFF. CDR3 DNA: TGTGCCACCAGCAGGGGGGACTCTTCCTACAATGAGCAGTTCTTC.

This clone appeared a few times. The gene calls are TRBV28 and TRBJ1-4; perhaps TRBD1 as D (5 bases). The CDR3 spans 15 residues. The germline gives CDR1 MDHEN, CDR2 SYDVKM. The V end lost 5 bases, the J end lost 6 bases, and 16 bases lay between the germline ends. This CDR3 reads CASSIPQGADEKLFF. DNA of the CDR3: TGTGCCAGCAGTATACCCCAAGGGGCAGATGAAAAACTGTTTTTT. The whole variable domain, filled in from reference TRBV28 and TRBJ1-4, reads DVKVTQSSRYLVKRTGEKVFLECVQDMDHENMFWYRQDPGLGLRLIYFSYDVKMKEKGDIPEGYSVSREKKERFSLILESASTNQTSMYLCASSIPQGADEKLFFGSGTQLSVL.

The chain couples TRBV7-2 to TRBJ1-5; 9 bases match TRBD1. The germline CDR1 and CDR2 sequences are SGHTA and FQGNSA. This CDR3 is built from 15 residues. V shed 5 bases, J shed 2 bases, and the junction held 4 bases outside the gene matches. CDR3 nucleotides: TGTGCCAGCAGCAACACAGGGGGCGGCAATCAGCCCCAGCATTTT. Encoded protein: CASSNTGGGNQPQHF. Full variable domain (outside the CDR3, taken from reference TRBV7-2 and TRBJ1-5): GAGVSQSPSNKVTEKGKDVELRCDPISGHTALYWYRQSLGQGLEFLIYFQGNSAPDKSGLPSDRFSAERTGGSVSTLTIQRTQQEDSAVYLCASSNTGGGNQPQHFGDGTRLSIL.

In its sample, this clone was seen a few times. The chain employs TRBV2 and TRBJ2-7, with 8 bases matching TRBD1. With 5 bases clipped from V and 2 bases from J, the junction kept 5 bases outside the gene matches. From germline, CDR1 is SNHLY and CDR2 FYNNEI. The CDR3 covers 14 residues. CDR3 sequence: CASSRTGRTYEQYF. CDR3 DNA: TGTGCCAGCAGTAGGACAGGGCGGACCTACGAGCAGTACTTC.

The CDR3 here is CASILAGATEQYF. CDR3 sequence (DNA): TGCGCCAGCATACTAGCGGGAGCAACCGAGCAGTACTTC. The V gene is TRBV10-2, the J gene TRBJ2-7, with TRBD2 matching 11 bases. CDR3 length equals 13 residues. J gave up 6 bases and V 7 bases, and 5 bases lay outside the gene matches. Germline lookup yields CDR1 WSHSY and CDR2 SAAADI.

This clone was counted a few times. The chain combines TRBV5-1 with TRBJ1-1; D is unclear. Germline CDR1 reads SGHRS; CDR2 reads YFSETQ. The CDR3 covers 14 residues. Trimming removed 4 bases at V and 2 bases at J, with 12 bases between. CDR3 DNA sequence: TGCGCCAGCAGCCCAGGATCACATAACACTGAAGCTTTCTTT. This codes for CASSPGSHNTEAFF.

This chain links TRBV4-2 with TRBJ1-5; TRBD1 agrees at 7 bases. After removal of 0 bases from V and 3 bases from J, the junction contained 5 bases not matched to a gene. This CDR3 region has 16 residues. Germline V gene lookup returns CDR1 LGHNA and CDR2 YNFKEQ. CDR3 protein: CASSQDPDRNNQPQHF. In DNA, the CDR3 is TGTGCCAGCAGCCAAGATCCGGACAGGAACAATCAGCCCCAGCATTTT.

V and J are TRBV27 and TRBJ2-2; unclear D gene. Trimming took 5 bases from V and 4 from J, leaving 2 bases between them. Germline lookup yields CDR1 MNHEY and CDR2 SMNVEV (reference sequence). The CDR3 has 11 amino acids. CDR3 sequence: CASSLTGELFF. CDR3 coding DNA: TGTGCCAGCAGTCTCACCGGGGAGCTGTTTTTT.

The V call is TRBV29-1, the J call TRBJ2-6; unclear D gene. Per germline, CDR1 SQVTM and CDR2 ANQGSEA. Trimming shortened V by 3 bases and J by 4 bases, and 7 bases separated the two germline ends. This CDR3 contains 13 residues. CDR3 sequence: CSVDPGGANVLTF. The CDR3 nucleotides read TGCAGCGTTGACCCAGGCGGGGCCAACGTCCTGACTTTC. Together with reference TRBV29-1 and TRBJ2-6, the CDR3 gives the full variable domain: SAVISQKPSRDICQRGTSLTIQCQVDSQVTMMFWYRQQPGQSLTLIATANQGSEATYESGFVIDKFPISRPNLTFSTLTVSNMSPEDSSIYLCSVDPGGANVLTFGAGSRLTVL.